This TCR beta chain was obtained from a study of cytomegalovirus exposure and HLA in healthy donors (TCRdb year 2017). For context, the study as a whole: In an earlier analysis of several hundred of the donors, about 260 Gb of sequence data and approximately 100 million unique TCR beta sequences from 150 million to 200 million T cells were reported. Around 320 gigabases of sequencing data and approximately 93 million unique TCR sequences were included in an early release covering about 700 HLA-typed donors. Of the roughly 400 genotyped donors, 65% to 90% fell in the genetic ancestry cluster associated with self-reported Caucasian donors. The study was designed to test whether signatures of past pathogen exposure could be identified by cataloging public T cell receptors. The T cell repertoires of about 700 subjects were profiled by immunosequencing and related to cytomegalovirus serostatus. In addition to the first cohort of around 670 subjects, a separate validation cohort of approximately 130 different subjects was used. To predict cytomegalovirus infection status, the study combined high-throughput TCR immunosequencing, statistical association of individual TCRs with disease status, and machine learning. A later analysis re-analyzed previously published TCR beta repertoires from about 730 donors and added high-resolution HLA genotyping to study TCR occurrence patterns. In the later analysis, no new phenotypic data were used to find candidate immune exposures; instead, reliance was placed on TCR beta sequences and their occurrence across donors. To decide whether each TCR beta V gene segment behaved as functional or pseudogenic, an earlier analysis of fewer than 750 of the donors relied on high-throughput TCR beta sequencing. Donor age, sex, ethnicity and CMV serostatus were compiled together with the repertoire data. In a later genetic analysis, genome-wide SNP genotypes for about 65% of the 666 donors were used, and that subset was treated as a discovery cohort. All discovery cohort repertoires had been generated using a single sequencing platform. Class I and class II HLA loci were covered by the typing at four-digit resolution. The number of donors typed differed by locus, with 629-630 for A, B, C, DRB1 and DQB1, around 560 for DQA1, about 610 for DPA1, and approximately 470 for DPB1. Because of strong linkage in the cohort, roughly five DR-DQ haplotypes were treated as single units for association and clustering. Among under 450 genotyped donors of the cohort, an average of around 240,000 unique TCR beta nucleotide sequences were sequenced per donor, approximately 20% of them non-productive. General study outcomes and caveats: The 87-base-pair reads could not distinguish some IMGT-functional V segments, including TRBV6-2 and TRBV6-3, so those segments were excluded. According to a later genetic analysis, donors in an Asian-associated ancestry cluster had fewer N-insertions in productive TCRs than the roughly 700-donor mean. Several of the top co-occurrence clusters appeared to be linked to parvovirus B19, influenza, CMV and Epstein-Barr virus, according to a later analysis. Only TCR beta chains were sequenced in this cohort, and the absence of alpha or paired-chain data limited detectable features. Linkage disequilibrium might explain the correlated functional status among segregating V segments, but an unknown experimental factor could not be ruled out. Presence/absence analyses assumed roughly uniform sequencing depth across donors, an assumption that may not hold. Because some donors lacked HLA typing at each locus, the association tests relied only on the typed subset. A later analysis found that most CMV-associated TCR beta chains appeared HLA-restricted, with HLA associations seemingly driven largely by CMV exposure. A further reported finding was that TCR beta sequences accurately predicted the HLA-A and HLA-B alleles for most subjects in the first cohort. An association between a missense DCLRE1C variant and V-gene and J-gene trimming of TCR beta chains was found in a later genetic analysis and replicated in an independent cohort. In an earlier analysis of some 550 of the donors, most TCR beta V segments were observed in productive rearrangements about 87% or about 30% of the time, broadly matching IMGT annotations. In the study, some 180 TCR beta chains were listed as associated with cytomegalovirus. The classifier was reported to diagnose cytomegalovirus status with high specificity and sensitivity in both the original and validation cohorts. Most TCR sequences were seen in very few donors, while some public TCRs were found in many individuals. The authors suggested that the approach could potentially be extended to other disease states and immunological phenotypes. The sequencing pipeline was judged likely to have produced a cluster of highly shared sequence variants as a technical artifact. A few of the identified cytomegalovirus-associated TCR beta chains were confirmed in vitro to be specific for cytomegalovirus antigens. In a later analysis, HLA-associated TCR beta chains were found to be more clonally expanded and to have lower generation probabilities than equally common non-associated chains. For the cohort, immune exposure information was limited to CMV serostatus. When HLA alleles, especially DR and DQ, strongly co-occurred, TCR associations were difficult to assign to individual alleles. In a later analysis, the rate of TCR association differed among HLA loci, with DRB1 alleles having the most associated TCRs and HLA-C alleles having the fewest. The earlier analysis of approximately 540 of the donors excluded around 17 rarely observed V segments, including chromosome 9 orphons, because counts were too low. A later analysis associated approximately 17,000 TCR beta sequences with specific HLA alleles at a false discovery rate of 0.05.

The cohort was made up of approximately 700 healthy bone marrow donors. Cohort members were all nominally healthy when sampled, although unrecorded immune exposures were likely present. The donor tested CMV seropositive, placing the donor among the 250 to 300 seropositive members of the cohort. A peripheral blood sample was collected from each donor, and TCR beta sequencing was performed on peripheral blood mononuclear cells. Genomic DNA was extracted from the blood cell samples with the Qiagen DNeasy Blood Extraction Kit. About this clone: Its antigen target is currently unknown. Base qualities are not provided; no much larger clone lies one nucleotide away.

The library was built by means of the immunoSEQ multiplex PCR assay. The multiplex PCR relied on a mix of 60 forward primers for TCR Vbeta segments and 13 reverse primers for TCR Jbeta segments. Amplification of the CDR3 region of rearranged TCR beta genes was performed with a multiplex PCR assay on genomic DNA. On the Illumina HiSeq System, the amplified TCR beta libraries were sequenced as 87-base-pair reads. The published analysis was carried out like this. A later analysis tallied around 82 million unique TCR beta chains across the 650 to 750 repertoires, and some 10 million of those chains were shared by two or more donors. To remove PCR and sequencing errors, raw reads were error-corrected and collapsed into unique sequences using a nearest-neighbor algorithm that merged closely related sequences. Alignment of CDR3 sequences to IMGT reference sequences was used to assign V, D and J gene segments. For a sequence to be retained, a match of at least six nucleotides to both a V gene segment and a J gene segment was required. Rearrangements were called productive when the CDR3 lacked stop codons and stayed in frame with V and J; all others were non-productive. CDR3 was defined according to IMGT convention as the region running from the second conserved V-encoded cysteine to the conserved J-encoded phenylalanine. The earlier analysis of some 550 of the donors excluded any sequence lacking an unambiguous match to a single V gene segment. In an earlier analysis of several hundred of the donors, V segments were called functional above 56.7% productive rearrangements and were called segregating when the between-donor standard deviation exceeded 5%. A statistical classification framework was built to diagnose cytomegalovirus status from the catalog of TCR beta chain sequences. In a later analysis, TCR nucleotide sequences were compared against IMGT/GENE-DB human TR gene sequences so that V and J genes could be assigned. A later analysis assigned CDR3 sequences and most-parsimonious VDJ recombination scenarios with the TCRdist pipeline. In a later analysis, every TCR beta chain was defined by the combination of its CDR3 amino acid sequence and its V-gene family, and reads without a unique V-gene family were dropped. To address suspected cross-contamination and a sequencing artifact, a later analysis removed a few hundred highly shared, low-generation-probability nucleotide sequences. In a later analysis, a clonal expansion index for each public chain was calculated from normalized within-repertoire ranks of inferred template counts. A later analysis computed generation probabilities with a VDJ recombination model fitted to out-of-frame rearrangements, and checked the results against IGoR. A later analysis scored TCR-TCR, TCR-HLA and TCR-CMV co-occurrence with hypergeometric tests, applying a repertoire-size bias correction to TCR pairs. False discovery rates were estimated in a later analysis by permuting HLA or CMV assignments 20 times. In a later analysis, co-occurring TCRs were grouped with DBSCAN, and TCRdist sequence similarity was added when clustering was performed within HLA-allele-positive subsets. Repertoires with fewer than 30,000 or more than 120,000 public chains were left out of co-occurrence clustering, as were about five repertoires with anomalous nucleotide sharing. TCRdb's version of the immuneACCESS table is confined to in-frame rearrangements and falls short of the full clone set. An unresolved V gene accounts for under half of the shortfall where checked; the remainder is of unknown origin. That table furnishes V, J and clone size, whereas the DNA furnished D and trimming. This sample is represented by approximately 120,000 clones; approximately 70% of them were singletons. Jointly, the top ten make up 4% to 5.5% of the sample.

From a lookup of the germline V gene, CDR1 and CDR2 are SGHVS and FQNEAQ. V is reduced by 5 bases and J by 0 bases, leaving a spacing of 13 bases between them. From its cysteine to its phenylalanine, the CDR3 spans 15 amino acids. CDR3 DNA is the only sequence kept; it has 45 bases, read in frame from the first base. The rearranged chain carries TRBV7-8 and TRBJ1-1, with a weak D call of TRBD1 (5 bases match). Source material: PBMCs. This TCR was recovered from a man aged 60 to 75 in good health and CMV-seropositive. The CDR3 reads CASSVYRLMNTEAFF. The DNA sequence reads TGTGCCAGCAGCGTCTACAGGCTCATGAACACTGAAGCTTTCTTT.